This is a list of T cell receptor beta chains from one sample in a study of OX40 agonist ivuxolimab in advanced cancers. TCRdb keeps only in-frame clones here, not all; method: immunoSEQ multiplex PCR. The profile shows 66,000 or so clones, roughly 85% of them singletons. The input for sequencing was CD4+ or CD8+ T cells sorted from blood, taken in a trial of the OX40 agonist ivuxolimab. The receptor set was obtained from an adult with an advanced solid tumor such as melanoma, head and neck, liver or kidney cancer. CDR3s include the opening cysteine and the closing phenylalanine or tryptophan. The order of the fields is J gene, V gene, CDR3 protein.

j_gene: TRBJ2-3
v_gene: TRBV7-9
CDR3aa: CASSGTSGEWDTQYF

j_gene: TRBJ2-1
v_gene: TRBV5-4
CDR3aa: CASSLDRGEQFF

j_gene: TRBJ2-5
v_gene: TRBV7-9
CDR3aa: CASSRGGETQYF

j_gene: TRBJ1-2
v_gene: TRBV5-6
CDR3aa: CASSLVRGDGYTF

j_gene: NA
v_gene: TRBV7-9
CDR3aa: CASSSGTSGYEQYF

j_gene: TRBJ2-2
v_gene: TRBV28
CDR3aa: CASSPSPPLGAAATGAGELFF

j_gene: TRBJ2-5
v_gene: TRBV5-1
CDR3aa: CASSREEETQYF

j_gene: TRBJ1-1
v_gene: TRBV5-1
CDR3aa: CASSTNVGASTEAFF

j_gene: TRBJ2-6
v_gene: TRBV28
CDR3aa: CASSQPTGPVGANVLTF

j_gene: TRBJ1-5
v_gene: TRBV28
CDR3aa: CASRTGYSNQPQHF

j_gene: TRBJ2-5
v_gene: TRBV28
CDR3aa: CASSPTGVEETQYF

j_gene: TRBJ2-3
v_gene: TRBV5-4
CDR3aa: CAGSLLRQASTDTQYF

j_gene: TRBJ2-5
v_gene: TRBV2
CDR3aa: CASILGTAQETQYF

j_gene: TRBJ2-1
v_gene: TRBV10-3
CDR3aa: CAISRGDSYNERQFF

j_gene: TRBJ2-3
v_gene: TRBV14
CDR3aa: CASSQGYEADTQYF

j_gene: TRBJ1-2
v_gene: TRBV2
CDR3aa: CASSVDRGRTYGYTF

j_gene: TRBJ2-7
v_gene: TRBV10-3
CDR3aa: CAIRGDSSYEQYF

j_gene: TRBJ1-2
v_gene: TRBV19
CDR3aa: CASSTPSWGNYGYTF

j_gene: TRBJ2-1
v_gene: TRBV6-5
CDR3aa: CASRPRLAGVYEQFF

j_gene: TRBJ2-1
v_gene: TRBV4-1
CDR3aa: CASSPATSNEQFF

j_gene: TRBJ2-7
v_gene: TRBV15
CDR3aa: CATSRGFLAGAYEQYF

j_gene: TRBJ1-1
v_gene: TRBV5-4
CDR3aa: CASSTGQGAGINTEAFF

j_gene: TRBJ2-5
v_gene: TRBV5-1
CDR3aa: CASSERVVSPQETQYF

j_gene: TRBJ2-1
v_gene: TRBV4-2
CDR3aa: CASSQGLAGVNEQFF

j_gene: TRBJ2-7
v_gene: TRBV5-1
CDR3aa: CASRMDNYEQYF

j_gene: TRBJ2-7
v_gene: TRBV18
CDR3aa: CASSPGPDSYEQYF

j_gene: TRBJ2-1
v_gene: TRBV18
CDR3aa: CASSPFEAVSNEQFF

j_gene: TRBJ2-2
v_gene: TRBV7-9
CDR3aa: CASRPSGRNTGELFF

j_gene: TRBJ1-2
v_gene: TRBV10-1
CDR3aa: CASSEHPQAGYTF

j_gene: TRBJ1-6
v_gene: TRBV9
CDR3aa: CASSVGLRGRSPLHF

j_gene: TRBJ1-4
v_gene: TRBV5-4
CDR3aa: CASSLGSTNEKLFF

j_gene: TRBJ1-4
v_gene: TRBV4-2
CDR3aa: CASSYRDLNRVELFF

j_gene: TRBJ2-3
v_gene: TRBV6-6
CDR3aa: CASRGQTFTDTQYF